This T cell receptor beta chain was sequenced in a study of immune evolution from preneoplasia to lung adenocarcinoma. Using immunoSEQ multiplex PCR, the repertoire was profiled, and TCRdb retains in-frame clones only, with some absent. The sample holds 23,000 or so clones; 60% to 80% are singletons and the top ten take 5.5% to 6.5%. With regard to this clone: The target antigen is unknown.

This CDR3 has 19 amino acids. CDR1 is LGHNT and CDR2 is FRNRAP in the germline V gene. The ends were cut back, 3 bases at V and 0 bases at J, with 22 bases in the middle. The study's findings and limits: Compared with EGFR-mutant or double wild-type lesions, KRAS-mutant nodules were more clonal.

Sequencing input: FFPE invasive lung adenocarcinoma tissue. This receptor was obtained from a person aged 55 to 75 with lung adenocarcinoma. The chain employs TRBV12-5 and TRBJ2-3, with D possibly being TRBD2 (6 bases). The CDR3 nucleotides read TGTGCTAGTGGTTTAGCGACCCGATGGGGCGGGACTAGCACAGATACGCAGTATTTT. It codes for CASGLATRWGGTSTDTQYF.